The source of this TCR beta chain is a study of T-cell memory formation after mild COVID-19. The CDR3 sequence is 14 residues long. Between the trimmed V and J ends, which lost 5 bases and 2 bases, there was a span of 10 bases. TCRdb recomputed calls from the 5' RACE reads with MiXCR, one row per CDR3 protein. The table lists roughly 400,000 distinct CDR3 sequences, under 20% of them singletons, with under 25% in the top ten. The TCR sequence derives from a man aged 18 to 30 who had mild COVID-19 (a few samples of this study predate the infection). Cell type and time point are not known. The chain joins TRBV12-3 or TRBV12-4 to TRBJ1-3; tentatively, D is TRBD1 (5 bases). The material sequenced was PBMCs or a T cell subset sorted from them (not recorded which). CDR3 region: CASSPPGAGNTIYF. CDR3 DNA: TGTGCCAGCAGTCCCCCGGGGGCTGGAAACACCATATATTTT.